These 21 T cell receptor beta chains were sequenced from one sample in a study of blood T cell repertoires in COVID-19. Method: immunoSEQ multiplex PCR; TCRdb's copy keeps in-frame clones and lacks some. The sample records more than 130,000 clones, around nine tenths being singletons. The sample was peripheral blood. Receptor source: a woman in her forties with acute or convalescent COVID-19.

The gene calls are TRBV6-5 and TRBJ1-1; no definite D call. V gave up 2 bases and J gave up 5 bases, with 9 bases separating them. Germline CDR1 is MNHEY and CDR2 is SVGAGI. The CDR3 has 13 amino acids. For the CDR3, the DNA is TGTGCCAGCAGTTACCGCGGAGAAACTGAAGCTTTCTTT. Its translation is CASSYRGETEAFF.

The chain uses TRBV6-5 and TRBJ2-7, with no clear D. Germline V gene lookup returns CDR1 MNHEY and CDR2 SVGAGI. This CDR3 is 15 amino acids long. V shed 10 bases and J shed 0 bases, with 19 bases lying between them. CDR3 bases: TGTGCCATCCTGGGCCTCTACCTTCGCTCCTACGAGCAGTACTTC. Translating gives CAILGLYLRSYEQYF.

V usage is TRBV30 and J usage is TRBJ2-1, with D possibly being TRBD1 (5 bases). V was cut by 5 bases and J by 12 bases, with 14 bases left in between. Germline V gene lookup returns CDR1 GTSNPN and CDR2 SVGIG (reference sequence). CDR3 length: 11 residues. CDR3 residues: CAWGKGAGQFF. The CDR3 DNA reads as TGTGCCTGGGGGAAAGGGGCTGGGCAGTTCTTC.

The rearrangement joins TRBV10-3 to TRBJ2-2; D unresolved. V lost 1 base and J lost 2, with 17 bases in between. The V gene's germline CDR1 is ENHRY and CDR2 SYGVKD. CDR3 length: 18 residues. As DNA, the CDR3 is TGTGCCATCAGTGAGTGGTTCGTTCAGGATGAAAACACCGGGGAGCTGTTTTTT. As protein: CAISEWFVQDENTGELFF.

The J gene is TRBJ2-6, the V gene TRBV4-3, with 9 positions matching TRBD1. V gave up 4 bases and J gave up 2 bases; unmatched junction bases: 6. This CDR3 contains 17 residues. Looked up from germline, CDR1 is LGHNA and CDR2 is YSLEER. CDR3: CASSLDRQGAGANVLTF. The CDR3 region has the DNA TGCGCCAGCAGCCTAGACAGACAGGGGGCTGGGGCCAACGTCCTGACTTTC.

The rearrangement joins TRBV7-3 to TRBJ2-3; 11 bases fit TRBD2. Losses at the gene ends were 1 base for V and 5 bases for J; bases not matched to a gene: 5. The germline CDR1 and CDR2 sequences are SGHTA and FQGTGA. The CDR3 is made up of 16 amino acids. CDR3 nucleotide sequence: TGTGCCAGCAGCTTAAATAGCGGGGGGGCCGGAGATACGCAGTATTTT. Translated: CASSLNSGGAGDTQYF. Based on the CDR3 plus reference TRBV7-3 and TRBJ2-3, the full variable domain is GAGVSQTPSNKVTEKGKYVELRCDPISGHTALYWYRQSLGQGPEFLIYFQGTGAADDSGLPNDRFFAVRPEGSVSTLKIQRTERGDSAVYLCASSLNSGGAGDTQYFGPGTRLTVL.

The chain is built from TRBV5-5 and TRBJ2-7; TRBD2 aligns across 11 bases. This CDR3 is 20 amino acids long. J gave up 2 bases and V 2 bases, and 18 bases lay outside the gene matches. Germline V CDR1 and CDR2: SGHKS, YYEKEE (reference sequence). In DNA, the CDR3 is TGTGCCAGCAGCTTTCCCGGGCTAGCGGGAGGCTCTCAACCCCCCTACGAGCAGTACTTC. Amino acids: CASSFPGLAGGSQPPYEQYF.

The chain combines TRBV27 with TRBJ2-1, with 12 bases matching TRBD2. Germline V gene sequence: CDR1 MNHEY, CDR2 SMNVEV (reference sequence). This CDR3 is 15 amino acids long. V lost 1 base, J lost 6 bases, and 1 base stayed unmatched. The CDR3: CASSLWGLAGNEQFF. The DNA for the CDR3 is TGTGCCAGCAGTTTATGGGGACTAGCGGGCAATGAGCAGTTCTTC.

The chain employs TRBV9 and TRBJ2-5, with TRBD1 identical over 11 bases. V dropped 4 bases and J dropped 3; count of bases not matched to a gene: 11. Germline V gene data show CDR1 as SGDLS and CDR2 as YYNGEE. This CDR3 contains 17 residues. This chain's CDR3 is CASSPRPGTGGEETQYF. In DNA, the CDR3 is TGTGCCAGCAGCCCCCGTCCCGGGACAGGGGGGGAAGAGACCCAGTACTTC.

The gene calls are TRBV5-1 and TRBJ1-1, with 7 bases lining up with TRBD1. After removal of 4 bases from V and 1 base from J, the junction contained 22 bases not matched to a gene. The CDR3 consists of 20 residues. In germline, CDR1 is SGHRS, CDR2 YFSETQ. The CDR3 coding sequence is TGCGCCAGCAGCCCCGCCCTGACAGGGACGCAAAGGGGAAAGAACACTGAAGCTTTCTTT. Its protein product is CASSPALTGTQRGKNTEAFF.

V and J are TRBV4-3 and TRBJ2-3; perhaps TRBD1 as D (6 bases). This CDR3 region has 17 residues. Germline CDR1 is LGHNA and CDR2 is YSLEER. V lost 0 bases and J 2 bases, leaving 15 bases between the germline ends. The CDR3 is CASSQDRHRDLTDTQYF. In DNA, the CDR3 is TGCGCCAGCAGCCAAGATCGACACAGGGATCTCACAGATACGCAGTATTTT.

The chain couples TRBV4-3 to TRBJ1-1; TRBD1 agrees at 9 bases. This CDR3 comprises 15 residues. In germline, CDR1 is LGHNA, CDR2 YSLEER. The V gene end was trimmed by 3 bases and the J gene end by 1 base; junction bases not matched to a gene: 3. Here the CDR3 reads CASSQKTGGNTEAFF. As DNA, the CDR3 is TGCGCCAGCAGCCAGAAGACAGGGGGGAACACTGAAGCTTTCTTT.

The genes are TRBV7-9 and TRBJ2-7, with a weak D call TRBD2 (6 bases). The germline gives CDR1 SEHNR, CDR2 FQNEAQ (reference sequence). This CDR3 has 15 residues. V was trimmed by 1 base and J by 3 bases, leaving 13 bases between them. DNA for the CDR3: TGTGCCAGCAGCTTAGGTGCGGGACCCGACTACGAGCAGTACTTC. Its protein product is CASSLGAGPDYEQYF. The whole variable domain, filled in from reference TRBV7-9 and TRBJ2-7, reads DTGVSQNPRHKITKRGQNVTFRCDPISEHNRLYWYRQTLGQGPEFLTYFQNEAQLEKSRLLSDRFSAERPKGSFSTLEIQRTEQGDSAMYLCASSLGAGPDYEQYFGPGTRLTVT.

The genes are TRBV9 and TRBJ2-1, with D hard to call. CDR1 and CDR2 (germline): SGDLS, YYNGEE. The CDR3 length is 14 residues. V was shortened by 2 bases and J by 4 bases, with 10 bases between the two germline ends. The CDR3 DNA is TGTGCCAGCAGCGTGGTCGGTCCTTACAATGAGCAGTTCTTC. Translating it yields CASSVVGPYNEQFF. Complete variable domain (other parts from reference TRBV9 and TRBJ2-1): DSGVTQTPKHLITATGQRVTLRCSPRSGDLSVYWYQQSLDQGLQFLIQYYNGEERAKGNILERFSAQQFPDLHSELNLSSLELGDSALYFCASSVVGPYNEQFFGPGTRLTVL.

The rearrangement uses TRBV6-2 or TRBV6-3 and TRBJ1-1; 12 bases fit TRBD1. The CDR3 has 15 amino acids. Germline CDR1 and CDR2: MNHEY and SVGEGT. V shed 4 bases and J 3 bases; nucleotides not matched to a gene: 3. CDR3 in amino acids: CASSFGDRGHTEAFF. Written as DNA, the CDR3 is TGTGCCAGCAGTTTCGGGGACAGGGGGCACACTGAAGCTTTCTTT.

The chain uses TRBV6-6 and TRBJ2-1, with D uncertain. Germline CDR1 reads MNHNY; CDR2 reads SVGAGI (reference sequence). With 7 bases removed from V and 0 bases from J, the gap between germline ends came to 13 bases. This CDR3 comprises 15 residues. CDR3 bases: TGTGCCAGCACCTGGTCCGATAGCTCCTACAATGAGCAGTTCTTC. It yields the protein CASTWSDSSYNEQFF.

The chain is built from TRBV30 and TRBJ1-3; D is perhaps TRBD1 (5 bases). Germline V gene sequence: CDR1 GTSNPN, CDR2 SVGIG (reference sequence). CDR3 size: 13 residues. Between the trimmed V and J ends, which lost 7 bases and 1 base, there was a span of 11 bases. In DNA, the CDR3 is TGTGCCTTCTCCAGGGTTTCTGGAAACACCATATATTTT. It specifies CAFSRVSGNTIYF.

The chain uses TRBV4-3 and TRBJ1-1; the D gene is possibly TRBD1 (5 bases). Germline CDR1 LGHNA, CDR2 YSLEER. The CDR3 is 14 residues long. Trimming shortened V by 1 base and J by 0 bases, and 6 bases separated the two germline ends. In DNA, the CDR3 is TGCGCCAGCAGCCAAGGGGGGGTGAACACTGAAGCTTTCTTT. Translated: CASSQGGVNTEAFF.

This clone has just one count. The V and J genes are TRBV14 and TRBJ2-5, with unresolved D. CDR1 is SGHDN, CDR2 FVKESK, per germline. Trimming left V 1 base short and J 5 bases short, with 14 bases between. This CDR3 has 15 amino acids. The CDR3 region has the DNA TGTGCCAGCAGCCAAGGGAGATGGGTCGAGGAGACCCAGTACTTC. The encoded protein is CASSQGRWVEETQYF.

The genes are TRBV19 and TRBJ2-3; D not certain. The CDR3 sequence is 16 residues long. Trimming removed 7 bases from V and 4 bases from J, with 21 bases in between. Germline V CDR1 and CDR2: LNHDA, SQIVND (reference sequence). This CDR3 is CASTPWAEFGADTQYF. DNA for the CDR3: TGTGCCAGTACCCCATGGGCCGAATTTGGTGCAGATACGCAGTATTTT.

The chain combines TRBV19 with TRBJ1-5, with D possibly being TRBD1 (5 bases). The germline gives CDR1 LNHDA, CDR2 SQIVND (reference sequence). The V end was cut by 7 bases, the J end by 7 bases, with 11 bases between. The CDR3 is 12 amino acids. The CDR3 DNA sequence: TGTGCCAGTAACGAAAGGGGACAGCCCCAGCATTTT. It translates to CASNERGQPQHF.